One sample yielded the 26 T cell receptor beta chains listed below, sequenced in a study of cytomegalovirus exposure and HLA in healthy donors. The repertoire was sequenced with immunoSEQ multiplex PCR; TCRdb's copy has only in-frame clones and lacks some. Among 90,000 to 130,000 clones listed, approximately 96% were seen once. Sequenced material: PBMCs. The receptors were sampled from a woman between 18 and 29 years old in good health and CMV-seronegative.

The chain links TRBV18 to TRBJ1-4; the D is unclear. The CDR3 covers 16 residues. V lost 4 bases and J 3 bases, leaving 15 bases between the germline ends. CDR1 KGHSH and CDR2 LQKENI come from the germline V gene. Written as DNA, the CDR3 is TGTGCCAGCTCACTTCTTGGAGACCAGCCTAATGAAAAACTGTTTTTT. This translates into CASSLLGDQPNEKLFF.

This chain uses TRBV6-6 with TRBJ1-5, with 7 bases aligning to TRBD1. CDR1 is MNHNY, CDR2 SVGAGI, per germline (reference sequence). V lost 10 bases, J lost 4 bases, and 13 bases stayed unmatched. The CDR3 is 15 amino acids. CDR3 protein: CATKSGTATNQPQHF. In nucleotides, the CDR3 is TGTGCCACAAAATCCGGGACAGCCACTAATCAGCCCCAGCATTTT.

The V and J genes are TRBV6-5 and TRBJ2-1; perhaps TRBD2 as D (6 bases). The V end lost 3 bases, the J end lost 4 bases, and 7 bases lay between the germline ends. This CDR3 comprises 13 residues. Germline-derived CDR1 and CDR2 are MNHEY and SVGAGI. For the CDR3, the DNA is TGTGCCAGCAGTTATGGGGGGTACAATGAGCAGTTCTTC. It yields the protein CASSYGGYNEQFF.

This clone was seen a single time. This chain joins TRBV7-3 and TRBJ2-1, with D unresolved. V shed 5 bases and J shed 5 bases, with 13 bases lying between them. This CDR3 contains 14 residues. Germline V gives CDR1 SGHTA, CDR2 FQGTGA. The CDR3 sequence is CASSPLGGDNEQFF. CDR3 nucleotide sequence: TGTGCCAGCAGCCCCCTTGGCGGAGACAATGAGCAGTTCTTC.

The rearrangement links TRBV27 to TRBJ2-1, with TRBD2 matching over 8 bases. Unmatched junction bases numbered 17, after V lost 5 bases and J lost 8 bases. The CDR3 is 17 amino acids. Germline loops: CDR1 MNHEY, CDR2 SMNVEV (reference sequence). The CDR3, as DNA: TGTGCCAGCAGTCACCTTACGCTTGCGGGGGGAGGCCATGAGCAGTTCTTC. Translated: CASSHLTLAGGGHEQFF.

The chain employs TRBV5-1 and TRBJ2-7, with 7 bases fitting TRBD1. Per the germline V gene, CDR1 is SGHRS and CDR2 is YFSETQ. This CDR3 region has 14 residues. Trimming at V came to 4 bases and at J to 2 bases, leaving 6 bases not matched to a gene. For the CDR3, the DNA is TGCGCCAGCAGCCCCCGGGACAGCACCTACGAGCAGTACTTC. This translates into CASSPRDSTYEQYF.

The chain recombines TRBV6-5 with TRBJ2-7, with TRBD2 as a possible D gene (6 bases). CDR3 length equals 14 residues. V lost 5 bases and J lost 0, with 11 bases in between. From germline, CDR1 is MNHEY and CDR2 SVGAGI. The DNA of the CDR3 is TGTGCCAGCAGTGTTACTAGCCTCTCCTACGAGCAGTACTTC. Amino acid sequence: CASSVTSLSYEQYF.

The chain employs TRBV5-1 and TRBJ1-2; 10 bases map to TRBD1. The germline V gene encodes CDR1 SGHRS and CDR2 YFSETQ. The CDR3 is 15 amino acids. Germline trimming cut 4 bases from V and 2 bases from J; bases unmatched to any gene: 5. The CDR3 DNA reads as TGCGCCAGCAGCGGACTGGGACAGGGGAACTATGGCTACACCTTC. Protein sequence: CASSGLGQGNYGYTF.

This sequence joins TRBV4-2 and TRBJ1-1, with D possibly being TRBD1 (6 bases). The CDR3 contains 16 residues. CDR1 is LGHNA and CDR2 is YNFKEQ in the germline V gene. V lost 4 bases, J lost 0 bases, and 15 bases lay in between. CDR3 sequence (DNA): TGTGCCAGCAGCCGGTACAGGGAGACTGTGAACACTGAAGCTTTCTTT. Translation gives CASSRYRETVNTEAFF.

The chain is built from TRBV21-1 and TRBJ2-1; TRBD2, as called in the table, went unchecked against the DNA. TRBV21-1 is listed as a pseudogene. The CDR3 contains 19 residues. The CDR3 sequence: CASSTRLAGGTSSYNEQFF. CDR3 DNA sequence: TGTGCCAGCAGCACTCGACTAGCGGGGGGGACGAGCTCCTACAATGAGCAGTTCTTC.

The chain joins TRBV7-3 to TRBJ2-7; D gene unclear. Germline V gene lookup returns CDR1 SGHTA and CDR2 FQGTGA. Trimming removed 3 bases from V and 6 bases from J, with 12 bases in between. The CDR3 loop spans 13 amino acids. The CDR3: CASSFGWQAEQYF. The CDR3 DNA reads as TGTGCCAGCAGCTTTGGGTGGCAGGCCGAGCAGTACTTC. The full variable domain, its missing parts supplied by reference TRBV7-3 and TRBJ2-7, is GAGVSQTPSNKVTEKGKYVELRCDPISGHTALYWYRQSLGQGPEFLIYFQGTGAADDSGLPNDRFFAVRPEGSVSTLKIQRTERGDSAVYLCASSFGWQAEQYFGPGTRLTVT.

The chain carries TRBV7-2 and TRBJ2-5, with a possible D match to TRBD2 (7 bases). Germline V gene sequence: CDR1 SGHTA, CDR2 FQGNSA. The CDR3 length is 15 residues. The V and J ends lost 5 bases and 5 bases respectively, with 18 bases between them. CDR3 sequence (DNA): TGTGCCAGCAGCCCCTCGGCGGGGGCGGGGGAGACCCAGTACTTC. This translates into CASSPSAGAGETQYF.

This chain connects TRBV20-1 to TRBJ1-1; D not resolved. The CDR3 is 11 residues long. Per the germline V gene, CDR1 is DFQATT and CDR2 is SNEGSKA (reference sequence). Trimming stripped 4 bases from V and 4 bases from J, with 7 bases between. The CDR3 is CSAIPGTEAFF. The CDR3 coding sequence is TGCAGTGCTATCCCGGGCACTGAAGCTTTCTTT.

The rearrangement joins TRBV27 to TRBJ1-5, with a tentative D call TRBD1 (5 bases). The germline V gene encodes CDR1 MNHEY and CDR2 SMNVEV (reference sequence). V lost 11 bases and J 4 bases, leaving 24 bases between the germline ends. This CDR3 is 16 amino acids long. The CDR3 nucleotides are TGTGCCGGCACCTACCCTCGAGGACGGACAAATCAGCCCCAGCATTTT. Translating gives CAGTYPRGRTNQPQHF.

This chain connects TRBV19 to TRBJ2-7, with D perhaps matching TRBD1 (6 bases). The germline CDR1 and CDR2 sequences are LNHDA and SQIVND (reference sequence). This CDR3 contains 12 residues. V was shortened by 6 bases and J by 5 bases, with 11 bases between the two germline ends. The CDR3 DNA reads TGTGCCAGTAGCCAGGGGTACGACGAGCAGTACTTC. Protein sequence: CASSQGYDEQYF.

This CDR3 is CATTGTSAHGELFF. The DNA for the CDR3 is TGTGCCACCACCGGGACTAGCGCCCACGGGGAGCTGTTTTTT. V usage is TRBV10-3 and J usage is TRBJ2-2, with 10 positions matching TRBD2. This CDR3 is 14 amino acids long. The V gene's germline CDR1 is ENHRY and CDR2 SYGVKD. The V gene end was trimmed by 10 bases and the J gene end by 7 bases; junction bases not matched to a gene: 9.

V gene TRBV28 combines with J gene TRBJ2-7; 7 nucleotides match TRBD2. CDR1 MDHEN and CDR2 SYDVKM come from the germline V gene. This CDR3 is built from 14 residues. Trimming removed 3 bases from V and 7 bases from J; junction bases left unmatched: 9. The CDR3 spells CASSFDSGVGEQYF. In DNA, the CDR3 is TGTGCCAGCAGTTTTGACAGCGGGGTCGGTGAGCAGTACTTC.

The rearrangement joins TRBV4-3 to TRBJ1-6; D is unresolved. The V gene lost 0 bases and the J gene lost 0 bases, with 9 bases spanning the gap. Per germline, CDR1 LGHNA and CDR2 YSLEER. The CDR3 covers 17 residues. CDR3 DNA sequence: TGCGCCAGCAGCCAAGATCGGCGGAGCTCCTATAATTCACCCCTCCACTTT. Amino acid sequence: CASSQDRRSSYNSPLHF.

The gene calls are TRBV19 and TRBJ1-5; 9 bases fit TRBD1. Germline CDR1 is LNHDA and CDR2 is SQIVND (reference sequence). The CDR3 consists of 13 residues. V dropped 11 bases and J dropped 5; count of bases not matched to a gene: 7. The CDR3 DNA reads as TGTGCCGGGGGGACAGGGCGTTATCAGCCCCAGCATTTT. Its translation is CAGGTGRYQPQHF.

The DNA of the CDR3 is TGTGCCAGCAGTAGGGACAGGACTAACTATGGCTACACCTTC. Amino acids: CASSRDRTNYGYTF. The chain has TRBV2 and TRBJ1-2, with 8 bases lining up with TRBD1. The CDR3 contains 14 residues. J gave up 0 bases and V 5 bases, and 2 bases lay outside the gene matches. Germline V gives CDR1 SNHLY, CDR2 FYNNEI. The full variable domain, rest sourced from reference TRBV2 and TRBJ1-2, is EPEVTQTPSHQVTQMGQEVILRCVPISNHLYFYWYRQILGQKVEFLVSFYNNEISEKSEIFDDQFSVERPDGSNFTLKIRSTKLEDSAMYFCASSRDRTNYGYTFGSGTRLTVV.

The rearrangement links TRBV28 to TRBJ2-1, with 12 bases lining up with TRBD2. After removal of 4 bases from V and 7 bases from J, the junction contained 5 bases not matched to a gene. The CDR3 totals 15 residues. Looked up from germline, CDR1 is MDHEN and CDR2 is SYDVKM. CDR3 region: CASSSSGGALNEQFF. CDR3 DNA sequence: TGTGCCAGCAGTTCTAGCGGGGGGGCTTTAAATGAGCAGTTCTTC.

The rearrangement uses TRBV6-4 and TRBJ2-7, with TRBD1 matching over 8 bases. The CDR3 runs to 13 residues. Losses at the gene ends were 9 bases for V and 0 bases for J; bases not matched to a gene: 4. Germline assignment: CDR1 MRHNA and CDR2 SNTAGT. The CDR3 loop is CARQDRASYEQYF. Here the CDR3 DNA reads TGTGCCAGGCAGGACAGGGCCTCCTACGAGCAGTACTTC.

The chain employs TRBV4-1 and TRBJ1-3; unclear D gene. V was pared by 1 base and J by 4 bases, with 14 bases between. The CDR3 is made up of 16 amino acids. The germline gives CDR1 MGHRA, CDR2 YSYEKL. CDR3 sequence reads: CASSQVPRGSGNTIYF. The DNA of the CDR3 is TGCGCCAGCAGCCAAGTCCCGCGAGGGTCAGGAAACACCATATATTTT.

The chain is built from TRBV10-3 and TRBJ2-7; a possible D gene is TRBD1 (7 bases). Trimming took off 9 bases at V and 3 bases at J, with 15 bases between the two ends. The CDR3 is 13 amino acids. Germline V CDR1 and CDR2: ENHRY, SYGVKD. The DNA of the CDR3 is TGTGCCATGGCGCGGGACAGCCACTACGAGCAGTACTTC. Its translation is CAMARDSHYEQYF.

In DNA, the CDR3 is TGCGCCAGCAGCTTTGACAGGGGTCAGCCCCAGCATTTT. It codes for CASSFDRGQPQHF. The gene calls are TRBV5-1 and TRBJ1-5; 8 nucleotides match TRBD1. Germline CDR1 is SGHRS and CDR2 is YFSETQ. The CDR3 is made up of 13 amino acids. V was pared by 2 bases and J by 6 bases, with 1 base of the junction left unmatched.

The DNA for the CDR3 is TGCGCCAGCAGCCAGGACACGGCCTACGAGCAGTACTTC. Its protein is CASSQDTAYEQYF. V gene TRBV4-3 combines with J gene TRBJ2-7, with D maybe TRBD1 (5 bases). Trimming removed 3 bases at V and 2 bases at J, with 8 bases between. The CDR3 has 13 residues. CDR1 LGHNA and CDR2 YSLEER come from the germline V gene.